This T cell receptor beta chain was sequenced during a study of blood T cell repertoires in COVID-19. About the study: The cDNA or gDNA used as material had been derived from T cells, B-cell-depleted T cells, or PBMCs.

Original methodology: Amplification of reference gene primers was used by the study to estimate nucleated cell counts. TCRdb's table, derived via immunoSEQ multiplex PCR, lists solely in-frame clones and lacks some. That table is the source of V, J and clone size, and D and trimming were worked out from the DNA. The sample shows tens of thousands of clones, roughly 80% of them seen only once. V was trimmed by 1 base and J by 5 bases, leaving 12 bases between them. Per the germline V gene, CDR1 is SGHTA and CDR2 is FQGNSA. This CDR3 contains 15 residues. The V gene is TRBV7-2, the J gene TRBJ1-5; tentatively, D is TRBD1 (5 bases). Specimen: peripheral blood. This TCR was sampled from a man older than 75 with COVID-19, enrolled during active disease. Here the CDR3 reads CASSLDGGRYQPQHF. Written as DNA, the CDR3 is TGTGCCAGCAGCTTAGACGGGGGGAGGTATCAGCCCCAGCATTTT.